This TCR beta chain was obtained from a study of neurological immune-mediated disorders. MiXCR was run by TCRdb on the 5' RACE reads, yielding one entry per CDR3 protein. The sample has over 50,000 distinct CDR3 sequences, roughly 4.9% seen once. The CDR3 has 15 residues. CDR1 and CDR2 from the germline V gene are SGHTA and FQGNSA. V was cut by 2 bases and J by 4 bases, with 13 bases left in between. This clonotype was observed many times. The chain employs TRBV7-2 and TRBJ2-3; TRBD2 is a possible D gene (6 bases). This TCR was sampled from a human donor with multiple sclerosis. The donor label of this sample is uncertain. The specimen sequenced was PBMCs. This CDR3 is CASSLRGLSSDTQYF. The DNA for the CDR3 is TGTGCCAGCAGCTTAAGAGGACTATCGTCAGATACGCAGTATTTT.